The 17 T cell receptor beta chains presented below share a single source sample, sequenced in a study of blood T cells in healthy people across ages. Using a J-beta primer mix together with a sample-barcoded 5' primer, a second PCR was run for roughly 7 to 11 cycles. TCRdb reprocessed the 5' RACE reads via MiXCR and lists one record per CDR3 protein. The profile covers about 1.6 million distinct CDR3 sequences, with about 35% appearing a single time and 10% to 12% taken by the ten largest. Sequences were obtained from blood. The receptors here all came from a woman aged 30 to 39 in good health.

This clonotype was observed at least ten times. The genes are TRBV29-1 and TRBJ2-7, with D perhaps TRBD2 (6 bases). V gave up 5 bases and J gave up 4 bases, with 15 bases separating them. The CDR3 totals 13 residues. Per germline, CDR1 SQVTM and CDR2 ANQGSEA. The CDR3 region is CSVLGRLTYEQYF. The CDR3 bases are TGCAGCGTTTTGGGGAGGTTAACATACGAGCAGTACTTC.

The chain is built from TRBV10-3 and TRBJ2-5, with D possibly being TRBD1 (5 bases). V lost 0 bases to trimming and J lost 2 bases, with 10 bases between them. In germline, CDR1 is ENHRY, CDR2 SYGVKD. This CDR3 contains 15 residues. CDR3 bases: TGTGCCATCAGTGAGTCCAGGGATACTCAAGAGACCCAGTACTTC. This translates into CAISESRDTQETQYF.

In its sample, this clonotype was seen many times. V gene TRBV6-6 combines with J gene TRBJ2-7; 9 bases are a match to TRBD1. Germline trimming cut 6 bases from V and 3 bases from J; bases unmatched to any gene: 6. Germline V CDR1 and CDR2: MNHNY, SVGAGI (reference sequence). The CDR3 is made up of 14 amino acids. The chain's CDR3 is CASSYGTGYYEQYF. The CDR3 DNA is TGTGCCAGCAGCTACGGGACAGGGTACTACGAGCAGTACTTC.

This clonotype was detected only a few times. The chain has TRBV7-9 and TRBJ1-5; TRBD1 matches 9 bases. The germline V gene encodes CDR1 SEHNR and CDR2 FQNEAQ (reference sequence). The J segment lost 7 bases and the V segment lost 2 bases, leaving 3 bases of the junction unmatched. The CDR3 totals 14 residues. CDR3 coding DNA: TGTGCCAGCAGCTTATCGGGACAGGGCCAGCCCCAGCATTTT. Amino acids: CASSLSGQGQPQHF. Based on the CDR3 plus reference TRBV7-9 and TRBJ1-5, the full variable domain is DTGVSQNPRHKITKRGQNVTFRCDPISEHNRLYWYRQTLGQGPEFLTYFQNEAQLEKSRLLSDRFSAERPKGSFSTLEIQRTEQGDSAMYLCASSLSGQGQPQHFGDGTRLSIL.

The chain employs TRBV29-1 and TRBJ1-2; TRBD1 is a possible D gene (6 bases). The V end was cut by 6 bases, the J end by 8 bases, with 16 bases between. This CDR3 region has 12 residues. The germline V gene encodes CDR1 SQVTM and CDR2 ANQGSEA. CDR3 in DNA: TGCAGCGTAGGGGACACCGCTTTGGGCTACACCTTC. Protein: CSVGDTALGYTF.

In this sample, this clonotype turned up a few times. V usage is TRBV10-3 and J usage is TRBJ2-7; possibly TRBD1 or TRBD2 for D (6 bases each). V shed 8 bases and J shed 5 bases, with 16 bases lying between them. The germline gives CDR1 ENHRY, CDR2 SYGVKD. The CDR3 sequence is 13 residues long. The CDR3 protein is CAIGGERGDEQYF. CDR3 in DNA: TGTGCCATCGGTGGGGAGAGGGGGGACGAGCAGTACTTC.

This clonotype appeared many times. This sequence joins TRBV13 and TRBJ2-7, with D possibly TRBD2 on 6 matching bases. The CDR3 sequence is 15 residues long. Germline values: CDR1 PRHDT, CDR2 FYEKMQ (reference sequence). The ends were cut back, 5 bases at V and 0 bases at J, with 14 bases in the middle. Here the CDR3 reads CASSPAAGPSYEQYF. CDR3 bases: TGTGCCAGCAGCCCCGCGGCGGGACCCTCCTACGAGCAGTACTTC. The whole variable domain, remainder taken from reference TRBV13 and TRBJ2-7, is AAGVIQSPRHLIKEKRETATLKCYPIPRHDTVYWYQQGPGQDPQFLISFYEKMQSDKGSIPDRFSAQQFSDYHSELNMSSLELGDSALYFCASSPAAGPSYEQYFGPGTRLTVT.

The rearrangement joins TRBV12-3 or TRBV12-4 to TRBJ1-6; TRBD1 might be the D (5 bases). The CDR3 is 14 residues long. V was pared by 6 bases and J by 11 bases, with 17 bases between. The CDR3 DNA reads as TGTGCCAGCAGCCGGGCAGGGCGGTCAACACCCCTCCACTTT. Its translation: CASSRAGRSTPLHF.

The chain carries TRBV7-9 and TRBJ1-2; TRBD1 matches at 9 bases. In germline, CDR1 is SEHNR, CDR2 FQNEAQ (reference sequence). V dropped 4 bases and J dropped 3; count of bases not matched to a gene: 9. The CDR3 is 16 amino acids. CDR3: CASSSLRDRDHYGYTF. In DNA, the CDR3 is TGTGCCAGCAGCTCCCTCCGGGACAGGGATCACTATGGCTACACCTTC.

In its sample, this clonotype was seen once. The chain carries TRBV11-2 and TRBJ2-7; D might be TRBD1 (6 bases). Germline-derived CDR1 and CDR2 are SGHAT and FQNNGV. V lost 4 bases and J 12 bases, leaving 22 bases between the germline ends. The CDR3 sequence is 14 residues long. As DNA, the CDR3 is TGTGCCAGCAGCTCGCGACCGGGACATGAAGAGTTGTACTTC. Its translation: CASSSRPGHEELYF. The whole variable domain, filled in from reference TRBV11-2 and TRBJ2-7, reads EAGVAQSPRYKIIEKRQSVAFWCNPISGHATLYWYQQILGQGPKLLIQFQNNGVVDDSQLPKDRFSAERLKGVDSTLKIQPAKLEDSAVYLCASSSRPGHEELYFGPGTRLTVT.

Turning to this clonotype: This could be a read error, since a much larger clone is one nucleotide away. The V and J genes are TRBV4-2 and TRBJ2-7; D possibly corresponds to TRBD2 (6 bases). The CDR3 contains 16 residues. Germline loops: CDR1 LGHNA, CDR2 YNFKEQ. The chain's CDR3 is CVSSPALGGPEYEQYF. The CDR3 coding sequence is TGTGTCAGCAGCCCCGCCCTTGGAGGGCCGGAATACGAGCAGTACTTC.

The chain has TRBV10-1 and TRBJ2-2; the D gene is possibly TRBD1 (5 bases). The CDR3 sequence is 14 residues long. Trimming pared 5 bases from V and 7 bases from J, leaving 14 bases between. From germline, CDR1 is WNHNN and CDR2 SYGVQD (reference sequence). This CDR3 is CASSSRGTNGELFF. CDR3 sequence (DNA): TGCGCCAGCAGTTCAAGGGGTACGAACGGGGAGCTGTTTTTT.

This clonotype showed up many times. The V and J genes are TRBV30 and TRBJ2-7, with 7 positions matching TRBD1. The CDR3 has 14 amino acids. Trimming cost V 5 bases and J 2 bases; bases outside gene matches: 9. Looked up from germline, CDR1 is GTSNPN and CDR2 is SVGIG (reference sequence). The CDR3 DNA reads as TGTGCCTGGTCAGGGGGAGAAAGTGCCTACGAGCAGTACTTC. Its translation is CAWSGGESAYEQYF.

In its sample, this clonotype was seen a few times. The CDR3, as DNA: TGTGCCAGCAGTGACTGGCAGGGGGAGAGAGAGACCCAGTACTTC. Its translation: CASSDWQGERETQYF. The chain uses TRBV6-1 and TRBJ2-5; 7 nucleotides agree with TRBD1. The CDR3 extends over 15 amino acids. Per the germline V gene, CDR1 is MNHNS and CDR2 is SASEGT. Trimming at V came to 3 bases and at J to 4 bases, leaving 8 bases not matched to a gene.

V and J are TRBV20-1 and TRBJ2-4; maybe TRBD1 (7 bases). The DNA end favors TRBJ2-5, so the J call may be wrong. Germline CDR1 reads DFQATT; CDR2 reads SNEGSKA (reference sequence). The CDR3 loop spans 15 amino acids. The chain's CDR3 is CSATRQGGSGETQYF. The CDR3 nucleotides are TGCAGTGCTACGAGACAGGGAGGTTCGGGGGAGACCCAGTACTTC.

The V gene is TRBV27, the J gene TRBJ2-3; TRBD1 might be the D (5 bases). V was shortened by 2 bases and J by 6 bases, with 15 bases between the two germline ends. Germline lookup yields CDR1 MNHEY and CDR2 SMNVEV (reference sequence). The CDR3 sequence is 15 residues long. CDR3 nucleotides: TGTGCCAGCAGTTTAAATTTTCTGGGGCTGGATACGCAGTATTTT. This sequence encodes CASSLNFLGLDTQYF.

V and J are TRBV20-1 and TRBJ2-2; D gene uncertain. The CDR3 loop spans 14 amino acids. Trimming took off 0 bases at V and 5 bases at J, with 10 bases between the two ends. CDR1 is DFQATT, CDR2 SNEGSKA, per germline (reference sequence). CDR3 loop: CSARDPRNTGELFF. DNA for the CDR3: TGCAGTGCTAGAGACCCTCGTAATACCGGGGAGCTGTTTTTT.